This passage covers 2 T cell receptor beta chains from one sample sequenced in a study of cytomegalovirus exposure and HLA in healthy donors. It was with 60 Vbeta and 13 Jbeta primers that the PCR ran. Repertoires were generated with immunoSEQ multiplex PCR, while TCRdb's copy carries only in-frame clones and drops some. Of 130,000 to 150,000 clones in the sample, about four fifths were seen once. Sequencing was carried out using PBMCs. The receptors derive from a female donor in good health and CMV-seronegative.

The chain carries TRBV12-5 and TRBJ1-3; TRBD1 matches 7 bases. V shed 1 base, J shed 0 bases, and the junction held 6 bases outside the gene matches. Germline loops: CDR1 LGHNT, CDR2 FRNRAP. The CDR3 length is 17 residues. This chain's CDR3 is CASGLGRGDSSGNTIYF. The DNA of the CDR3 is TGTGCTAGTGGTTTGGGGCGGGGGGACAGCTCTGGAAACACCATATATTTT.

This clone was counted once. The chain links TRBV7-9 to TRBJ1-1, with a tentative D call TRBD1 (5 bases). CDR3 length equals 14 residues. Trimming cost V 4 bases and J 1 base, with 10 bases left between them. Germline V gene sequence: CDR1 SEHNR, CDR2 FQNEAQ (reference sequence). For the CDR3, the DNA is TGTGCCAGCAGCTCAATGACAGAGAACACTGAAGCTTTCTTT. Translating gives CASSSMTENTEAFF.